These 28 T cell receptor beta chains were all obtained from the same sample, sequenced in a study of CD8 T cells in Susac syndrome (dated by TCRdb to between 2018 and 2020). The library was generated by the immunoSEQ multiplex PCR assay. RNA was extracted with the RNeasy kit and about 0.5 to 1 ug was reverse transcribed using random hexamers. TCRdb reworked the public reads: Q25 trimming with fastp, MiXCR clone assembly, productive beta chains retained. Here each entry gathers all rows of one CDR3 protein and keeps the most common genes and DNA. For this sample the table gives roughly 130,000 distinct CDR3 sequences, of which 90% to 95% were detected only once. The ten largest clones capture roughly 0.11% of the sample. The sequencing input was CD4+ T cells from PBMCs. All receptors come from a human donor in good health.

V usage is TRBV29-1 and J usage is TRBJ1-2, with D possibly TRBD1 on 6 matching bases. The CDR3 sequence is 13 residues long. The V gene lost 2 bases and the J gene lost 4 bases, with 11 bases spanning the gap. The germline V gene encodes CDR1 SQVTM and CDR2 ANQGSEA. The CDR3 sequence is CSVETRGGYGYTF. The DNA for the CDR3 is TGCAGCGTTGAAACCAGGGGAGGCTATGGCTACACCTTC.

This chain connects TRBV20-1 to TRBJ1-2; TRBD1 might be the D (5 bases). CDR1 is DFQATT, CDR2 SNEGSKA, per germline (reference sequence). CDR3 size: 13 residues. DNA for the CDR3: TGCAGCATGAACGGGGGTACTAACTATGGCTACACCTTC. Amino acid sequence: CSMNGGTNYGYTF.

The J gene is TRBJ2-1, the V gene TRBV29-1, with TRBD1 matching 7 bases. J gave up 6 bases and V 1 base, and 9 bases lay outside the gene matches. In germline, CDR1 is SQVTM, CDR2 ANQGSEA. This CDR3 region has 15 residues. The CDR3 spells CSVEVDRDPSNEQFF. The CDR3 coding sequence is TGCAGCGTTGAAGTAGACAGGGACCCTTCCAATGAGCAGTTCTTC.

The rearrangement uses TRBV3-1 and TRBJ2-7; the D gene is possibly TRBD1 (6 bases). The CDR3 has 14 amino acids. V lost 3 bases to trimming and J lost 1 base, with 10 bases between them. Germline lookup yields CDR1 LGHDT and CDR2 YNNKEL (reference sequence). The CDR3 sequence: CASSQTQGSYEQYF. CDR3 nucleotides: TGTGCCAGCAGCCAGACACAGGGATCCTACGAGCAGTACTTC.

The chain employs TRBV14 and TRBJ2-3; D perhaps matches TRBD2 (6 bases). V gave up 2 bases and J gave up 1 base, with 13 bases separating them. The CDR3 is 16 residues long. The germline V gene encodes CDR1 SGHDN and CDR2 FVKESK. The CDR3 nucleotides read TGTGCCAGCAGCCAACCACCCGGGACTCGCACAGATACGCAGTATTTT. It is translated as CASSQPPGTRTDTQYF. Together with reference TRBV14 and TRBJ2-3, the CDR3 gives the full variable domain: EAGVTQFPSHSVIEKGQTVTLRCDPISGHDNLYWYRRVMGKEIKFLLHFVKESKQDESGMPNNRFLAERTGGTYSTLKVQPAELEDSGVYFCASSQPPGTRTDTQYFGPGTRLTVL.

The chain joins TRBV11-2 to TRBJ2-2; the match to TRBD2 covers 10 bases. V trimming: 5 bases; J trimming: 10 bases; junction bases outside the gene matches: 10. Looked up from germline, CDR1 is SGHAT and CDR2 is FQNNGV. This CDR3 has 15 residues. The CDR3 DNA follows: TGTGCCAGCAGCCCAGTCCCGGGACTAGCGACGGAGCTGTTTTTT. It encodes CASSPVPGLATELFF.

V and J are TRBV29-1 and TRBJ2-5; 8 bases are a match to TRBD2. The length of the CDR3 is 13 residues. The germline V gene has CDR1 SQVTM and CDR2 ANQGSEA. V dropped 2 bases and J dropped 5; count of bases not matched to a gene: 4. The CDR3 DNA follows: TGCAGCGTTGAACCTTCTAGCGGGGAGACCCAGTACTTC. Protein product: CSVEPSSGETQYF.

The V gene is TRBV6-1, the J gene TRBJ2-3; D remains ambiguous. This CDR3 region has 13 residues. V lost 4 bases, J lost 4 bases, and 9 bases lay in between. Looked up from germline, CDR1 is MNHNS and CDR2 is SASEGT. The CDR3 sequence is CASSATVADTQYF. The CDR3 region has the DNA TGTGCCAGCAGTGCTACAGTGGCAGATACGCAGTATTTT.

The chain uses TRBV6-6 and TRBJ2-5; a weak D match, TRBD1 (6 bases). CDR3 length: 15 residues. Germline V gene lookup returns CDR1 MNHNY and CDR2 SVGAGI (reference sequence). V was clipped by 4 bases and J by 2 bases, with 14 bases between them. The CDR3 DNA reads as TGTGCCAGCAGTTCAGGGGCCGTTGGGCAAGAGACCCAGTACTTC. This encodes CASSSGAVGQETQYF.

This sequence joins TRBV29-1 and TRBJ2-3; unclear D gene. The V and J ends lost 4 bases and 2 bases respectively, with 4 bases between them. This CDR3 region has 11 residues. Germline V CDR1 and CDR2: SQVTM, ANQGSEA. CDR3 region: CSVAVTDTQYF. The CDR3 DNA follows: TGCAGCGTTGCCGTCACAGATACGCAGTATTTT.

This sequence joins TRBV28 and TRBJ1-2; 7 bases line up with TRBD1. Germline assignment: CDR1 MDHEN and CDR2 SYDVKM. The V segment lost 8 bases and the J segment 4 bases; nucleotides outside the gene matches: 7. This CDR3 is 13 amino acids long. Written as DNA, the CDR3 is TGTGCCAGCTGGGACAGTACCGGCTATGGCTACACCTTC. It codes for CASWDSTGYGYTF.

This sequence joins TRBV3-1 and TRBJ2-1; 10 bases agree with TRBD2. Trimming cost V 1 base and J 9 bases; bases outside gene matches: 6. The CDR3 consists of 15 residues. Germline values: CDR1 LGHDT, CDR2 YNNKEL (reference sequence). CDR3 bases: TGTGCCAGCAGCCAAGGGGCTAGCGGGGGTAGTGAGCAGTTCTTC. Protein sequence: CASSQGASGGSEQFF.

V and J are TRBV30 and TRBJ1-5; TRBD1 aligns across 7 bases. This CDR3 has 13 residues. Germline-derived CDR1 and CDR2 are GTSNPN and SVGIG (reference sequence). V was pared by 0 bases and J by 5 bases, with 1 base of the junction left unmatched. The CDR3 region has the DNA TGTGCCTGGAGTGTCGGGACAGATCAGCCCCAGCATTTT. Translation: CAWSVGTDQPQHF.

The J gene is TRBJ1-3, the V gene TRBV20-1, with TRBD1 matching over 9 bases. The CDR3 consists of 14 residues. The V and J ends lost 3 bases and 2 bases, in that order; junction bases with no gene match: 2. Germline CDR1 is DFQATT and CDR2 is SNEGSKA (reference sequence). CDR3 region: CSASWTGAGNTIYF. For the CDR3, the DNA is TGCAGTGCTAGTTGGACAGGGGCTGGAAACACCATATATTTT.

This chain uses TRBV6-2 or TRBV6-3 with TRBJ2-7; TRBD2 matches 7 bases. Trimming at V came to 8 bases and at J to 3 bases, leaving 13 bases not matched to a gene. This CDR3 region has 15 residues. CDR1 and CDR2 (germline): MNHEY, SVGEGT. CDR3 nucleotides: TGTGCCAGCCTAACCGCGGGAGTTTCTGTCTACGAGCAGTACTTC. Its translation: CASLTAGVSVYEQYF.

The chain is built from TRBV6-6 and TRBJ1-2; a possible D gene is TRBD1 (5 bases). The CDR3 sequence is 14 residues long. V lost 5 bases and J lost 0, with 10 bases in between. Germline V lookup: CDR1 MNHNY, CDR2 SVGAGI (reference sequence). Written as DNA, the CDR3 is TGTGCCAGCAGTCGGGACGGTACTAACTATGGCTACACCTTC. Residues: CASSRDGTNYGYTF.

The chain uses TRBV15 and TRBJ1-5; 7 nucleotides line up with TRBD1. Losses at the gene ends were 8 bases for V and 4 bases for J; bases not matched to a gene: 5. This CDR3 is built from 13 residues. The germline V gene encodes CDR1 LNHNV and CDR2 YYDKDF (reference sequence). CDR3 sequence (DNA): TGTGCCACCTCCGGGACAGATAATCAGCCCCAGCATTTT. This gives the protein CATSGTDNQPQHF.

V is TRBV5-1 and J is TRBJ1-3, with D uncertain. There are 15 residues in the CDR3. The germline CDR1 and CDR2 sequences are SGHRS and YFSETQ. V lost 4 bases to trimming and J lost 0 bases, with 11 bases between them. The chain's CDR3 is CASSPNPGSGNTIYF. The CDR3 coding sequence is TGCGCCAGCAGCCCCAACCCGGGCTCTGGAAACACCATATATTTT.

The genes are TRBV5-1 and TRBJ2-6; no reliable D call. V lost 4 bases and J 1 base, leaving 12 bases between the germline ends. The germline CDR1 and CDR2 sequences are SGHRS and YFSETQ. The CDR3 is 16 amino acids. The DNA of the CDR3 is TGCGCCAGCAGCCCGGGCGGAGCGTCTGGGGCCAACGTCCTGACTTTC. Encoded protein: CASSPGGASGANVLTF.

The J gene is TRBJ1-1, the V gene TRBV5-1; D is undetermined. Germline-derived CDR1 and CDR2 are SGHRS and YFSETQ. Trimming removed 3 bases from V and 0 bases from J, with 6 bases in between. CDR3 size: 13 residues. The CDR3 DNA sequence: TGCGCCAGCAGCTCGGAACTGAACACTGAAGCTTTCTTT. Translated: CASSSELNTEAFF.

The V gene is TRBV9, the J gene TRBJ1-2; 7 nucleotides align to TRBD1. The ends lost 5 bases at V and 4 bases at J; junction bases unmatched: 8. Per the germline V gene, CDR1 is SGDLS and CDR2 is YYNGEE. The CDR3 has 14 amino acids. For the CDR3, the DNA is TGTGCCAGCAGTTCCGGGACAGTAGGCTATGGCTACACCTTC. Translation: CASSSGTVGYGYTF.

This clonotype showed up just a few times. The chain combines TRBV19 with TRBJ2-7; 12 nucleotides match TRBD2. Germline V CDR1 and CDR2: LNHDA, SQIVND (reference sequence). The ends lost 4 bases at V and 5 bases at J; junction bases unmatched: 0. The CDR3 length is 13 residues. The DNA of the CDR3 is TGTGCCAGTAGTAGGACTAGCGGGAACGAGCAGTACTTC. Protein product: CASSRTSGNEQYF.

This rearrangement joins TRBV7-9 to TRBJ1-2; possibly TRBD1 for D (5 bases). Trimming took off 1 base at V and 1 base at J, with 13 bases between the two ends. Germline assignment: CDR1 SEHNR and CDR2 FQNEAQ (reference sequence). The CDR3 is made up of 16 amino acids. CDR3 coding DNA: TGTGCCAGCAGCTTAGAGTGGGGCAGCCATAACTATGGCTACACCTTC. Translating it yields CASSLEWGSHNYGYTF.

The gene calls are TRBV24-1 and TRBJ1-5; no firm D call. The CDR3 sequence is 12 residues long. The V and J ends lost 7 bases and 8 bases respectively, with 11 bases between them. Germline values: CDR1 KGHDR, CDR2 SFDVKD. The CDR3 nucleotides are TGTGCCACCAGCCTCGGGCCCGAGCCCCAGCATTTT. Its translation: CATSLGPEPQHF.

This rearrangement joins TRBV24-1 to TRBJ2-5; D not resolved. The germline V gene has CDR1 KGHDR and CDR2 SFDVKD. This CDR3 is 14 amino acids long. Trimming left V 2 bases short and J 2 bases short, with 8 bases between. For the CDR3, the DNA is TGTGCCACCAGTGATTCGTCCTCACAAGAGACCCAGTACTTC. It codes for CATSDSSSQETQYF.

The chain uses TRBV2 and TRBJ2-3; D unresolved. Trimming took off 3 bases at V and 0 bases at J, with 7 bases between the two ends. The CDR3 has 14 residues. CDR1 and CDR2 (germline): SNHLY, FYNNEI. In DNA form, the CDR3 reads TGTGCCAGCAGTGAGTTCCTGAGCACAGATACGCAGTATTTT. This codes for CASSEFLSTDTQYF.

CDR3 nucleotides: TGTGCCAGCAGTGGCCGGGACAGGGCCTCCTACGAGCAGTACTTC. Translating gives CASSGRDRASYEQYF. V usage is TRBV28 and J usage is TRBJ2-7; 9 positions agree with TRBD1. CDR1 and CDR2 (germline): MDHEN, SYDVKM. With V trimmed by 5 bases and J by 0 bases, 5 bases remained unmatched. The CDR3 spans 15 residues.

This chain links TRBV29-1 with TRBJ2-5; TRBD1 might be the D (6 bases). Trimming shortened V by 4 bases and J by 0 bases, and 9 bases separated the two germline ends. CDR1 and CDR2 (germline): SQVTM, ANQGSEA. The CDR3 covers 13 residues. In nucleotides, the CDR3 is TGCAGCGTTGGAAGGGGGAACCAAGAGACCCAGTACTTC. Translated, it gives CSVGRGNQETQYF.